The present entry profiles one T cell receptor beta chain with its context. The antigen remains unidentified. Random hexamers served to reverse transcribe roughly 0.5 to 1 ug RNA. An immunoSEQ multiplex PCR amplified TCR beta CDR3 over 54 Vbeta and 13 Jbeta. TCRdb used MiXCR to reprocess the immunoSEQ multiplex PCR reads, holding one entry per CDR3 protein. The sample lists 78,000 or so distinct CDR3 sequences; around 96% were seen once. V trimming: 5 bases; J trimming: 0 bases; junction bases outside the gene matches: 9. The germline gives CDR1 MNHEY, CDR2 SMNVEV (reference sequence). The CDR3 is 17 amino acids. This specimen comes from a study of CD8 T cells in Susac syndrome. Broader study findings: By the study's own acknowledgment, its TCR sequencing and HLA analysis included relatively few individuals.

TCR beta was sequenced from blood CD8+ and CD4+ T cells. Negative isolation was used for CD8+ and CD4+ T cells and FACS enrichment for TEMRA cells. This receptor was identified in a human donor with multiple sclerosis. The V call is TRBV27, the J call TRBJ1-4, with 7 positions matching TRBD1. Sequenced: CD8+ T cells from PBMCs. CDR3 sequence: CASSHDRAAATNEKLFF. The CDR3 region has the DNA TGTGCCAGCAGTCACGACAGGGCCGCGGCAACTAATGAAAAACTGTTTTTT.